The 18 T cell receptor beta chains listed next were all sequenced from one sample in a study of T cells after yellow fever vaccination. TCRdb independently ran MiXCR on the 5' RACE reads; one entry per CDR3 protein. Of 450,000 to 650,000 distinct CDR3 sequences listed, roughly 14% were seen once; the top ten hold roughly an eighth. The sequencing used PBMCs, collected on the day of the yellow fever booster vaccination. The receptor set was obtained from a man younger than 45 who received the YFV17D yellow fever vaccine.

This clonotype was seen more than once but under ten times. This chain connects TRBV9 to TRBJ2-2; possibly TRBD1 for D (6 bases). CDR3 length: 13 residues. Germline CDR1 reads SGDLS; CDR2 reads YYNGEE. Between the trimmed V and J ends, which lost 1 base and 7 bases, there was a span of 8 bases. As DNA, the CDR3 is TGTGCCAGCAGCGTACAGGGGTACGGGGAGCTGTTTTTT. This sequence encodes CASSVQGYGELFF.

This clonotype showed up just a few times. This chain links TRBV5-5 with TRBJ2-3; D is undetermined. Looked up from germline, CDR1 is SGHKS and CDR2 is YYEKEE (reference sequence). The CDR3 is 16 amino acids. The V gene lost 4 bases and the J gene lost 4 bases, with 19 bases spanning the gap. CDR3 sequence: CASSPWTRAAADTQYF. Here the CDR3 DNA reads TGTGCCAGCAGCCCGTGGACCCGGGCGGCGGCAGATACGCAGTATTTT.

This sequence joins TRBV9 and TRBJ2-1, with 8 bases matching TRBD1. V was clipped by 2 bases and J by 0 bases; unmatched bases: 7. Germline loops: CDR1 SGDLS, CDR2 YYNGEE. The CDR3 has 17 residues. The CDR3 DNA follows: TGTGCCAGCAGCGTGGATACAGGGGGTAGCTCCTACAATGAGCAGTTCTTC. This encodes CASSVDTGGSSYNEQFF.

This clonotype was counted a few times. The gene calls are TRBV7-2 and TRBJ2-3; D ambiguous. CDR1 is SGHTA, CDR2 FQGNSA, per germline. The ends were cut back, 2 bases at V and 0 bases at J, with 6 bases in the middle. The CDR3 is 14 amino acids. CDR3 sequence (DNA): TGTGCCAGCAGCTTAATGCGGAGCACAGATACGCAGTATTTT. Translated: CASSLMRSTDTQYF.

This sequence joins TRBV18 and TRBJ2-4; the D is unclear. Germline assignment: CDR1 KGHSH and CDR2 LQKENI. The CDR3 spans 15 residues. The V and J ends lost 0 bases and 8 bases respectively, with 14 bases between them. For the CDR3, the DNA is TGTGCCAGCTCACCACCTTGGAGTGTTCAGGACATTCAGTACTTC. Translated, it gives CASSPPWSVQDIQYF.

The CDR3 region is CSARDLNLHEQFF. CDR3 nucleotide sequence: TGCAGTGCTAGAGACCTGAATTTACATGAGCAGTTCTTC. The V and J genes are TRBV20-1 and TRBJ2-1; the D is unclear. The CDR3 has 13 amino acids. Germline V gene sequence: CDR1 DFQATT, CDR2 SNEGSKA (reference sequence). Trimming removed 0 bases from V and 8 bases from J, with 11 bases in between.

CDR3: CASSTWDNSSHEQYF. As DNA, the CDR3 is TGTGCCAGCAGCACCTGGGACAATAGCAGCCACGAGCAGTACTTC. This chain joins TRBV21-1 and TRBJ2-7; the table's D call, TRBD1, was not checked against the DNA. TRBV21-1 is a pseudogene. The CDR3 consists of 15 residues.

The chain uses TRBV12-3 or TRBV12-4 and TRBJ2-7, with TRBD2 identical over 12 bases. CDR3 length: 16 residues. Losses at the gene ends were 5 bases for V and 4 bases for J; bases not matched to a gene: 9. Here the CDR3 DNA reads TGTGCCAGCAGTGGTGGGTGGACTAGCGGGACTTACGAGCAGTACTTC. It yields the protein CASSGGWTSGTYEQYF.

The CDR3 coding sequence is TGTGCCAGCAGCCAATGGGGGGCGAACACCGGGGAGCTGTTTTTT. Encoded protein: CASSQWGANTGELFF. The genes are TRBV3-1 and TRBJ2-2, with D tentatively TRBD2 (6 bases). V gave up 2 bases and J gave up 0 bases, with 7 bases separating them. The CDR3 is 15 residues long. Germline CDR1 is LGHDT and CDR2 is YNNKEL (reference sequence).

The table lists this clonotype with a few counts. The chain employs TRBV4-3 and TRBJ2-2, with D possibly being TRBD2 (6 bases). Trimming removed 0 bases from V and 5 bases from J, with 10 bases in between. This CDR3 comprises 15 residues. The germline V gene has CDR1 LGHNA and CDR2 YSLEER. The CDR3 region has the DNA TGCGCCAGCAGCCAAGATGCGGGGAGGACCGGGGAGCTGTTTTTT. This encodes CASSQDAGRTGELFF.

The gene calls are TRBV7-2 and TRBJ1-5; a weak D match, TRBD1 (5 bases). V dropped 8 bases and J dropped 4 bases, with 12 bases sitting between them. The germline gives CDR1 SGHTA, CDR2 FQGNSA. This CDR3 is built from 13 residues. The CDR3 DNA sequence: TGTGCCAGCGGCCTACGGGGGAATCAGCCCCAGCATTTT. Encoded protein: CASGLRGNQPQHF.

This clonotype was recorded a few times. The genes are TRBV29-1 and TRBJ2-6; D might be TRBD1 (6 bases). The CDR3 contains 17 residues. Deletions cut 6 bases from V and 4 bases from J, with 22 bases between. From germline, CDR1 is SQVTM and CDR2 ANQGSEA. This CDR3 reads CSVAVGSGEAGANVLTF. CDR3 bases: TGCAGCGTCGCCGTCGGGTCAGGGGAAGCCGGGGCCAACGTCCTGACTTTC. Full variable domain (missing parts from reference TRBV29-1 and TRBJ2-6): SAVISQKPSRDICQRGTSLTIQCQVDSQVTMMFWYRQQPGQSLTLIATANQGSEATYESGFVIDKFPISRPNLTFSTLTVSNMSPEDSSIYLCSVAVGSGEAGANVLTFGAGSRLTVL.

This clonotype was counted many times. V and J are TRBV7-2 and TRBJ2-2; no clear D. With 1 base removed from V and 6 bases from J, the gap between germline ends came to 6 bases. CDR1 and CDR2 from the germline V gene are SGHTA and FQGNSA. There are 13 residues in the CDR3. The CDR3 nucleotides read TGTGCCAGCAGCTTAGATCGCCCCGGGGAGCTGTTTTTT. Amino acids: CASSLDRPGELFF.

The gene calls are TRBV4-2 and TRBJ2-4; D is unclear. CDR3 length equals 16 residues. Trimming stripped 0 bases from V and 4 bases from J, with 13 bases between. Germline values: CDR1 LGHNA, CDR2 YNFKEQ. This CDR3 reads CASSQETGQYKNIQYF. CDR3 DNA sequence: TGTGCCAGCAGCCAAGAGACCGGCCAGTATAAAAACATTCAGTACTTC.

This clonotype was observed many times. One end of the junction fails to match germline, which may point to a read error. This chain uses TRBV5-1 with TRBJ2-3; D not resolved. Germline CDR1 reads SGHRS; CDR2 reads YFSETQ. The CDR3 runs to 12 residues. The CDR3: CASSLNTDTQYF. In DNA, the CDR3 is TGTGCCAGCAGCTTGAACACAGATACGCAGTATTTT.

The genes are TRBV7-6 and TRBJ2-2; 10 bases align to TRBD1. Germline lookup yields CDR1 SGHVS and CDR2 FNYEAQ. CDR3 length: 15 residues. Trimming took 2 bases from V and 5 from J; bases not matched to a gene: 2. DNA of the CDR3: TGTGCCAGCAGCTTAAGGGGACAGGGGACCGGGGAGCTGTTTTTT. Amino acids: CASSLRGQGTGELFF.

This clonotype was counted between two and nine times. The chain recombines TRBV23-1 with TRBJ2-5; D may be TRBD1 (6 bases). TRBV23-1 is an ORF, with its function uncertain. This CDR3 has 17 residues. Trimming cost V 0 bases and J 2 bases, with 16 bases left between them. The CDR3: CASSQSGAQRGQETQYF. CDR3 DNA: TGCGCCAGCAGTCAATCGGGGGCCCAGAGGGGGCAAGAGACCCAGTACTTC.

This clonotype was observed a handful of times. The CDR3 DNA reads TGCGCCAGCAGCATGACAGTAACCACTGAAGCTTTCTTT. Translation: CASSMTVTTEAFF. The V call is TRBV5-1, the J call TRBJ1-1; maybe TRBD1 (5 bases). Germline loops: CDR1 SGHRS, CDR2 YFSETQ. The CDR3 is 13 residues long. V gave up 4 bases and J gave up 4 bases, with 11 bases separating them.